Given below is one TCR beta chain in context. Its target is unknown. The CDR3 extends 3 residues past the end of the read, so its final part is completed from the germline J gene. The sample is drawn from a study of Tregs in tolerant kidney transplant recipients. General observations from the study: Changing PCR primers prevented nucleotide comparison between some patients' samples. Donor-specific Treg expansion exceeded global Treg expansion in tolerant patients, suggesting antigen drive. Validation in larger populations is needed because few patients were studied.

Repertoires were generated with immunoSEQ multiplex PCR, while TCRdb's copy carries only in-frame clones and drops some. With more than 30,000 clones in the sample, the ten largest clones hold around an eighth. The germline CDR1 and CDR2 sequences are SGHAT and FQDESV (reference sequence). The germline V and J ends were trimmed by 5 bases and 0 bases, with 11 bases remaining between them. This CDR3 has 15 residues. Unstimulated Tregs (CD4+CD25+CD127-) and CD4+CD25- non-Tregs were sorted from PBMCs. Sequencing was performed on CD8+ T cells from blood, taken before the transplant. The V and J genes are TRBV11-1 and TRBJ2-1, with D tentatively TRBD2 (5 bases). The receptor was derived from a human donor who received a combined kidney and bone marrow transplant. CDR3 loop: CASSPDSSSYNEQFF. The sequenced CDR3 bases are TGTGCCAGCAGCCCGGACTCTAGCTCCTACAATGAG.